This TCR beta chain appears in the sequencing data of a study of blood T cells in healthy people across ages. A sample-barcoded 5' primer and a J-beta primer mix were used in a second PCR of roughly 7 to 12 cycles. Every molecule of cDNA carried a tag from a template-switch adaptor with 12 random nucleotides. One entry per CDR3 protein, called by TCRdb with MiXCR from the 5' RACE reads. The sample lists around 650,000 distinct CDR3 sequences; around two fifths were seen once. The CDR3 is 14 amino acids. The germline CDR1 and CDR2 sequences are SGHRS and YFSETQ. Trimming removed 0 bases from V and 4 bases from J, with 10 bases in between.

The chain employs TRBV5-1 and TRBJ2-5; D might be TRBD2 (7 bases). The sample was blood. The TCR comes from a man older than 75 in good health. CDR3 nucleotide sequence: TGCGCCAGCAGCTTGGACGGGGGGCCAGAGACCCAGTACTTC. Translating it yields CASSLDGGPETQYF.